A single sample gave rise to the 17 T cell receptor beta chains below, sequenced in a study of cytomegalovirus exposure and HLA in healthy donors (TCRdb year 2017). Library preparation employed the immunoSEQ multiplex PCR assay. For the multiplex PCR, a mixture combining 60 forward primers for TCR Vbeta segments and 13 reverse primers for TCR Jbeta segments was used. The source is immuneACCESS, and TCRdb retained only in-frame sequences with V and J called. Part of the clones is not carried over; for the studies checked, unresolved V genes explain less than half of this, and the remainder is unexplained. In this sample the table shows fewer than 200,000 clones, roughly 70% of which occur a single time. Roughly 3% of the sample is held by the ten biggest clonotypes. Source material: PBMCs. These receptors all stem from a woman in her fifties or sixties in good health and CMV-seropositive.

The chain uses TRBV7-9 and TRBJ2-5; 7 bases line up with TRBD1. CDR1 SEHNR and CDR2 FQNEAQ come from the germline V gene (reference sequence). This CDR3 is built from 16 residues. J gave up 0 bases and V 3 bases, and 7 bases lay outside the gene matches. As DNA, the CDR3 is TGTGCCAGCAGCTTCGGGACAGCAGGGTACCAAGAGACCCAGTACTTC. Its protein is CASSFGTAGYQETQYF. The entire variable domain, with the rest obtained from reference TRBV7-9 and TRBJ2-5, is as follows: DTGVSQNPRHKITKRGQNVTFRCDPISEHNRLYWYRQTLGQGPEFLTYFQNEAQLEKSRLLSDRFSAERPKGSFSTLEIQRTEQGDSAMYLCASSFGTAGYQETQYFGPGTRLLVL.

The genes are TRBV14 and TRBJ1-3; D might be TRBD1 (5 bases). Germline V CDR1 and CDR2: SGHDN, FVKESK. Trimming shortened V by 0 bases and J by 0 bases, and 12 bases separated the two germline ends. CDR3 length: 17 residues. The CDR3 DNA is TGTGCCAGCAGCCAAGATGGGGCCGAATACTCTGGAAACACCATATATTTT. Translated: CASSQDGAEYSGNTIYF.

V usage is TRBV9 and J usage is TRBJ2-5, with D perhaps TRBD2 (6 bases). Trimming took off 1 base at V and 4 bases at J, with 17 bases between the two ends. The germline gives CDR1 SGDLS, CDR2 YYNGEE. The CDR3 consists of 16 residues. The CDR3 DNA is TGTGCCAGCAGCGTATTCGGGGACTTCCGGGGAGAGACCCAGTACTTC. As protein: CASSVFGDFRGETQYF. The full variable domain, rest sourced from reference TRBV9 and TRBJ2-5, is DSGVTQTPKHLITATGQRVTLRCSPRSGDLSVYWYQQSLDQGLQFLIQYYNGEERAKGNILERFSAQQFPDLHSELNLSSLELGDSALYFCASSVFGDFRGETQYFGPGTRLLVL.

This clone occurred once. The gene calls are TRBV2 and TRBJ1-6, with D unclear. Germline V gene data show CDR1 as SNHLY and CDR2 as FYNNEI. CDR3 length: 13 amino acids. V shed 0 bases and J shed 9 bases, with 6 bases lying between them. This CDR3 is CASSEAEGSPLHF. The CDR3 DNA is TGTGCCAGCAGTGAAGCGGAGGGTTCACCCCTCCACTTT.

This sequence joins TRBV10-1 and TRBJ2-1; 7 positions match TRBD2. Germline V lookup: CDR1 WNHNN, CDR2 SYGVQD (reference sequence). The CDR3 loop spans 16 amino acids. V dropped 0 bases and J dropped 3; count of bases not matched to a gene: 5. As DNA, the CDR3 is TGCGCCAGCAGTGAGTCACAGCGGGGTAACTACAATGAGCAGTTCTTC. It specifies CASSESQRGNYNEQFF.

The chain has TRBV4-1 and TRBJ2-5; 12 nucleotides match TRBD1. There are 16 residues in the CDR3. In germline, CDR1 is MGHRA, CDR2 YSYEKL. V shed 3 bases, J shed 5 bases, and the junction held 7 bases outside the gene matches. CDR3 nucleotide sequence: TGCGCCAGCAGCCACCCGGGACAGGGGGCTTCTGAGACCCAGTACTTC. It translates to CASSHPGQGASETQYF.

V and J are TRBV7-2 and TRBJ2-5, with a weak D call TRBD2 (5 bases). The CDR3 spans 11 residues. CDR1 is SGHTA and CDR2 is FQGNSA in the germline V gene. The ends were cut back, 5 bases at V and 6 bases at J, with 7 bases in the middle. The CDR3 sequence: CASSHGKTQYF. The CDR3 DNA follows: TGTGCCAGCAGCCACGGGAAGACCCAGTACTTC. Full variable domain (remainder filled in from reference TRBV7-2 and TRBJ2-5): GAGVSQSPSNKVTEKGKDVELRCDPISGHTALYWYRQSLGQGLEFLIYFQGNSAPDKSGLPSDRFSAERTGGSVSTLTIQRTQQEDSAVYLCASSHGKTQYFGPGTRLLVL.

The gene calls are TRBV9 and TRBJ2-1; 12 bases agree with TRBD2. The germline gives CDR1 SGDLS, CDR2 YYNGEE. With 3 bases clipped from V and 3 bases from J, the junction kept 1 base outside the gene matches. The CDR3 is 15 residues long. CDR3 sequence reads: CASSATSGGYNEQFF. The CDR3 coding sequence is TGTGCCAGCAGCGCGACTAGCGGGGGCTACAATGAGCAGTTCTTC.

The V gene is TRBV14, the J gene TRBJ1-1, with D tentatively TRBD1 (6 bases). Germline loops: CDR1 SGHDN, CDR2 FVKESK. The CDR3 totals 16 residues. Trimming took off 1 base at V and 2 bases at J, with 14 bases between the two ends. This chain's CDR3 is CASSQAQGNYNTEAFF. The CDR3 bases are TGTGCCAGCAGCCAAGCGCAGGGGAATTATAACACTGAAGCTTTCTTT.

The chain couples TRBV7-9 to TRBJ2-1; TRBD2 matches at 15 bases. The trim removed 1 base at V and 8 bases at J, leaving 0 bases unmatched. This CDR3 is 15 amino acids long. Germline CDR1 is SEHNR and CDR2 is FQNEAQ (reference sequence). This chain's CDR3 is CASSLGTSGGDEQFF. DNA for the CDR3: TGTGCCAGCAGCTTAGGGACTAGCGGGGGGGATGAGCAGTTCTTC.

This clone was recorded a few times. The V gene is TRBV5-1, the J gene TRBJ2-3; TRBD1 aligns across 8 bases. V was clipped by 4 bases and J by 0 bases; unmatched bases: 7. Germline lookup yields CDR1 SGHRS and CDR2 YFSETQ. The CDR3 runs 16 residues. The CDR3 sequence: CASSLRTGRSTDTQYF. CDR3 nucleotides: TGCGCCAGCAGCCTACGGACAGGGCGCAGCACAGATACGCAGTATTTT. The full variable domain, its missing parts supplied by reference TRBV5-1 and TRBJ2-3, is KAGVTQTPRYLIKTRGQQVTLSCSPISGHRSVSWYQQTPGQGLQFLFEYFSETQRNKGNFPGRFSGRQFSNSRSEMNVSTLELGDSALYLCASSLRTGRSTDTQYFGPGTRLTVL.

The DNA of the CDR3 is TGTGCCAGCAGCTTGGGTAATGCAGGTTCCTACGAGCAGTACTTC. Amino acids: CASSLGNAGSYEQYF. V gene TRBV5-6 combines with J gene TRBJ2-7, with D unclear. This CDR3 spans 15 amino acids. V dropped 0 bases and J dropped 1 base, with 11 bases sitting between them. CDR1 SGHDT and CDR2 YYEEEE come from the germline V gene.

This clone was seen only a few times. The chain has TRBV15 and TRBJ1-3, with D possibly being TRBD1 (6 bases). Germline V gene sequence: CDR1 LNHNV, CDR2 YYDKDF (reference sequence). Trimming took off 5 bases at V and 1 base at J, with 15 bases between the two ends. The CDR3 is 16 amino acids. The CDR3 protein is CATSRRQVGSGNTIYF. In DNA form, the CDR3 reads TGTGCCACCAGCCGAAGACAGGTCGGGTCTGGAAACACCATATATTTT.

The chain has TRBV27 and TRBJ2-1, with TRBD1 identical over 9 bases. J lost 7 bases, V lost 3 bases, and 4 bases had no gene match. Germline CDR1 reads MNHEY; CDR2 reads SMNVEV (reference sequence). This CDR3 contains 14 residues. CDR3 coding DNA: TGTGCCAGCAGTTTTGGACAGGGGTTTAATGAGCAGTTCTTC. Protein sequence: CASSFGQGFNEQFF.

The chain has TRBV15 and TRBJ1-5; tentative D call: TRBD1 (6 bases). CDR3 size: 14 residues. The germline gives CDR1 LNHNV, CDR2 YYDKDF (reference sequence). Trimming took off 5 bases at V and 0 bases at J, with 8 bases between the two ends. The DNA for the CDR3 is TGTGCCACCAGCGGACAGTATAGCAATCAGCCCCAGCATTTT. It specifies CATSGQYSNQPQHF.

V gene TRBV7-2 combines with J gene TRBJ2-1; perhaps TRBD2 as D (7 bases). Germline CDR1 reads SGHTA; CDR2 reads FQGNSA. The CDR3 has 15 amino acids. The V end was cut by 5 bases, the J end by 2 bases, with 13 bases between. CDR3 sequence reads: CASSPQRDTYNEQFF. The CDR3 DNA is TGTGCCAGCAGCCCCCAGCGGGACACCTACAATGAGCAGTTCTTC.

This clone appeared a few times. The V gene is TRBV7-8, the J gene TRBJ1-2; 9 nucleotides match TRBD1. V was clipped by 5 bases and J by 4 bases; unmatched bases: 5. The CDR3 runs to 14 residues. Germline lookup yields CDR1 SGHVS and CDR2 FQNEAQ. The DNA of the CDR3 is TGTGCCAGCAGCCCGGGGACAGGGCGCTATGGCTACACCTTC. It yields the protein CASSPGTGRYGYTF. The full variable domain, its missing parts supplied by reference TRBV7-8 and TRBJ1-2, is GAGVSQSPRYKVAKRGQDVALRCDPISGHVSLFWYQQALGQGPEFLTYFQNEAQLDKSGLPSDRFFAERPEGSVSTLKIQRTQQEDSAVYLCASSPGTGRYGYTFGSGTRLTVV.